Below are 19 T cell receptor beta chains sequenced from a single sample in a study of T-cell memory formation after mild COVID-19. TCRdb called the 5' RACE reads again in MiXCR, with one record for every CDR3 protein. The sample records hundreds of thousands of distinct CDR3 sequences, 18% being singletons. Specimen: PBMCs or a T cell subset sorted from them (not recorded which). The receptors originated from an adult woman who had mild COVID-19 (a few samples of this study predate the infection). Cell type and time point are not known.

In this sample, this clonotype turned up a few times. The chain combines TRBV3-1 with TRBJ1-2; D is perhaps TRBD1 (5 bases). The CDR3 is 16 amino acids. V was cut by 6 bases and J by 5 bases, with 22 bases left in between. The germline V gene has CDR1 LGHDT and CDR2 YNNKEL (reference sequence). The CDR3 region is CASSLSGGRTQYGYTF. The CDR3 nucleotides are TGTGCCAGCAGTCTCTCCGGGGGTCGAACCCAGTATGGCTACACCTTC.

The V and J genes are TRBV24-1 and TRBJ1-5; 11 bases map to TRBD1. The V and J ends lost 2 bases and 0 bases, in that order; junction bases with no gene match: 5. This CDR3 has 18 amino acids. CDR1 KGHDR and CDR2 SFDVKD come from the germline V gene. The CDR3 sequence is CATSDSGQGGYSNQPQHF. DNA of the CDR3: TGTGCCACCAGTGATTCGGGACAGGGGGGCTATAGCAATCAGCCCCAGCATTTT.

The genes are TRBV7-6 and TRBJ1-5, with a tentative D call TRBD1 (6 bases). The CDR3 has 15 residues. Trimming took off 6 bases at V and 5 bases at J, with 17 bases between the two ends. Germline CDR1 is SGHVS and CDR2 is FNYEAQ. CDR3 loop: CASSPQGGRYQPQHF. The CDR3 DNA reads TGTGCCAGCAGTCCACAGGGAGGGAGGTATCAGCCCCAGCATTTT.

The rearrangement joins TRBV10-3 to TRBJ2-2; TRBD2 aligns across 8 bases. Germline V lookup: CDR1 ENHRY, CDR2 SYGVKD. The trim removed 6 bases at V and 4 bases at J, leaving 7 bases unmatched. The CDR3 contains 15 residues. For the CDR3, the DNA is TGTGCCATCAGACTAGCGGAGTCGGGCACCGGGGAGCTGTTTTTT. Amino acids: CAIRLAESGTGELFF.

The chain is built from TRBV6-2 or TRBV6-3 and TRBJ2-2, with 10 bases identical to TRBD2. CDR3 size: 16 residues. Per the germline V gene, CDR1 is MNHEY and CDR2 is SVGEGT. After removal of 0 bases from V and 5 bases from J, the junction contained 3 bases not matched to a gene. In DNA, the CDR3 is TGTGCCAGCAGTTACTCGAGCGGGGGGGGGACCGGGGAGCTGTTTTTT. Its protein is CASSYSSGGGTGELFF.

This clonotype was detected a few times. The CDR3 sequence: CASSFFAGANYGYTF. The CDR3 bases are TGTGCCAGCAGCTTTTTCGCAGGGGCTAACTATGGCTACACCTTC. V is TRBV7-2 and J is TRBJ1-2, with D possibly TRBD1 on 6 matching bases. Trimming pared 3 bases from V and 0 bases from J, leaving 11 bases between. This CDR3 comprises 15 residues. Germline-derived CDR1 and CDR2 are SGHTA and FQGNSA. The full variable domain, its missing parts supplied by reference TRBV7-2 and TRBJ1-2, is GAGVSQSPSNKVTEKGKDVELRCDPISGHTALYWYRQSLGQGLEFLIYFQGNSAPDKSGLPSDRFSAERTGGSVSTLTIQRTQQEDSAVYLCASSFFAGANYGYTFGSGTRLTVV.

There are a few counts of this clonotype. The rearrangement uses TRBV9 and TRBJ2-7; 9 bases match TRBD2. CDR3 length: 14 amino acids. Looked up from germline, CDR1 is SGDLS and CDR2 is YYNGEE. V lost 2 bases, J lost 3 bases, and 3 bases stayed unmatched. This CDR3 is CASSVGTSNYEQYF. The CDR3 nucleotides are TGTGCCAGCAGCGTCGGGACTAGCAACTACGAGCAGTACTTC.

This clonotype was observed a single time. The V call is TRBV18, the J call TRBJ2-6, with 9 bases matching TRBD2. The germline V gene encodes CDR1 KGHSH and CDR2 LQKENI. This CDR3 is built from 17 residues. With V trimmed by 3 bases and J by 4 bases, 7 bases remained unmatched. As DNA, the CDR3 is TGTGCCAGCTCACCGGTTAGCGGGAGTGCCGGGGCCAACGTCCTGACTTTC. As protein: CASSPVSGSAGANVLTF.

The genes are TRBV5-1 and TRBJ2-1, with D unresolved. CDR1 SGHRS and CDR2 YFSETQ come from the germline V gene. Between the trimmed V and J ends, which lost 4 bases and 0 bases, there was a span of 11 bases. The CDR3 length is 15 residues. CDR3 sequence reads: CASSPRLASYNEQFF. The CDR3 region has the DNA TGCGCCAGCAGCCCTCGTTTAGCCTCCTACAATGAGCAGTTCTTC.

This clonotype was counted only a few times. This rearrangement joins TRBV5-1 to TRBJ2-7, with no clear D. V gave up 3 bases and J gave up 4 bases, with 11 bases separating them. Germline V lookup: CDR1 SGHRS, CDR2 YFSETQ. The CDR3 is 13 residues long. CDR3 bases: TGCGCCAGCAGCTGGGAACCCCGGTACGAGCAGTACTTC. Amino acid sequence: CASSWEPRYEQYF.

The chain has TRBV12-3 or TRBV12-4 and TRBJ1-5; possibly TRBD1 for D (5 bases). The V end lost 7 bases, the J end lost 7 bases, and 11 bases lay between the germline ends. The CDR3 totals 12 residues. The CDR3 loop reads CASTRGGQPQHF. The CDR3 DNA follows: TGTGCCAGCACTCGGGGGGGGCAGCCCCAGCATTTT.

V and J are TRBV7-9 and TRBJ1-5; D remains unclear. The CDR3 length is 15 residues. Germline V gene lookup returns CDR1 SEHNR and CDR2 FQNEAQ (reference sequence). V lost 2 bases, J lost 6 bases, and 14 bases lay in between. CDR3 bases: TGTGCCAGCAGCTTAACGGACGCCTCGAGTCAGCCCCAGCATTTT. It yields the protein CASSLTDASSQPQHF.

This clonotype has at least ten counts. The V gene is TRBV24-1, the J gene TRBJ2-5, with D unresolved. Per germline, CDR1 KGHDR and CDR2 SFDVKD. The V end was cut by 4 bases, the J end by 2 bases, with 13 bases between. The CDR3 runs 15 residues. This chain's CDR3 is CATSDPRQSQETQYF. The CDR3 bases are TGTGCCACCAGTGACCCAAGACAATCTCAAGAGACCCAGTACTTC.

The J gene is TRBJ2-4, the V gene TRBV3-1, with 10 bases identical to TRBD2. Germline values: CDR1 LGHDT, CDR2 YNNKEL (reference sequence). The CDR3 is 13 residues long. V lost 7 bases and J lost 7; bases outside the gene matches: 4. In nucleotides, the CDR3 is TGTGCCAGCACCCTAGCGGGAGTTAACATTCAGTACTTC. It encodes CASTLAGVNIQYF.

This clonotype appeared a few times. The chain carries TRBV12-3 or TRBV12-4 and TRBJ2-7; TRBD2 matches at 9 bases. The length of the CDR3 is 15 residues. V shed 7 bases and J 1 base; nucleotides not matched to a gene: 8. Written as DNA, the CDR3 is TGTGCCAGCAACCTTAGCGGGAGAAAATCCTACGAGCAGTACTTC. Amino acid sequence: CASNLSGRKSYEQYF.

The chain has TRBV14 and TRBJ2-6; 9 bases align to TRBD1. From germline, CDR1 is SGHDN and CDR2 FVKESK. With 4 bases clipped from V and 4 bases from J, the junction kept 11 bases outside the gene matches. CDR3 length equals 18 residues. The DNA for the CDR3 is TGTGCCAGCAGCCGGGGACAGGGAACCCTCGCCGGGGCCAACGTCCTGACTTTC. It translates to CASSRGQGTLAGANVLTF.

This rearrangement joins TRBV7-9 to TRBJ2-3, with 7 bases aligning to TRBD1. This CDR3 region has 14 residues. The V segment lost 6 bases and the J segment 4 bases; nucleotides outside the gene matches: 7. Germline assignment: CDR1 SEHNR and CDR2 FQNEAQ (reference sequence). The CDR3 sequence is CASSPGQVADTQYF. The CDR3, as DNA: TGTGCCAGCAGTCCCGGACAGGTGGCAGATACGCAGTATTTT.

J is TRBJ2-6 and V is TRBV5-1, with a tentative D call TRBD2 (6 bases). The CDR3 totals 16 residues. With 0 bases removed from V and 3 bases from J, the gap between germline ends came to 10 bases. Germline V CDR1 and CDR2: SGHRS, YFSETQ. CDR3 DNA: TGCGCCAGCAGCTTGGTCCGGGGGATTGGGGCCAACGTCCTGACTTTC. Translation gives CASSLVRGIGANVLTF. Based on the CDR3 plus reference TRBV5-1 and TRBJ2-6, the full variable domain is KAGVTQTPRYLIKTRGQQVTLSCSPISGHRSVSWYQQTPGQGLQFLFEYFSETQRNKGNFPGRFSGRQFSNSRSEMNVSTLELGDSALYLCASSLVRGIGANVLTFGAGSRLTVL.

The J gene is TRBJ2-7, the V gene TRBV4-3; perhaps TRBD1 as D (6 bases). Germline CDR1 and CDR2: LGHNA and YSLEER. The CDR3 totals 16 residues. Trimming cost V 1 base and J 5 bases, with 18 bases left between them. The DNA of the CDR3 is TGCGCCAGCAGCCAAGGCGGACAGCTCGATCTGGACGAGCAGTACTTC. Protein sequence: CASSQGGQLDLDEQYF.